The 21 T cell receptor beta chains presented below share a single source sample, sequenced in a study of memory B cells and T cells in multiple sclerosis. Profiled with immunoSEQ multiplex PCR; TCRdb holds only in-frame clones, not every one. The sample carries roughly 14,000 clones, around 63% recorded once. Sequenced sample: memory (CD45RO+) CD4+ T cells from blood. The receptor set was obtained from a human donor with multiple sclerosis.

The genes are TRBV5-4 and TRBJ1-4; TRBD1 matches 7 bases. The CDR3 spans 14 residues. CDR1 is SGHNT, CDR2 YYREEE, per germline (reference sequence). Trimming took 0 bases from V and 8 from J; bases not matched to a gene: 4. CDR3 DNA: TGTGCCAGCAGCTTGGACAGGGGACAAGAAAAACTGTTTTTT. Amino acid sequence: CASSLDRGQEKLFF.

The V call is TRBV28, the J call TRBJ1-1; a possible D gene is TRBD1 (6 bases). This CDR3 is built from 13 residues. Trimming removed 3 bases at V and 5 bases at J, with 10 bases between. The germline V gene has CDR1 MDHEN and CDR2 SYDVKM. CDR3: CASSFQGITEAFF. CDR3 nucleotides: TGTGCCAGCAGTTTCCAGGGGATAACTGAAGCTTTCTTT.

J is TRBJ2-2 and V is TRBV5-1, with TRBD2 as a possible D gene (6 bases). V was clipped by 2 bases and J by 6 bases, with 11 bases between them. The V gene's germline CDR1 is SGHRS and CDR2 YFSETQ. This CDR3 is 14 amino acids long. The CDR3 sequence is CASSFQGGSGELFF. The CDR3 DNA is TGCGCCAGCAGCTTCCAGGGAGGATCCGGGGAGCTGTTTTTT.

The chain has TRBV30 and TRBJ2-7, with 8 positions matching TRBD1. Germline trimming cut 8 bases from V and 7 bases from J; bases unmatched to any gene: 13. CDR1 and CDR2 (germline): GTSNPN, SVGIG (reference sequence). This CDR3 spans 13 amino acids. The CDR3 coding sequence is TGTGCCAGTGGGGGACAGGCCGAAGGGGAGCAGTACTTC. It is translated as CASGGQAEGEQYF.

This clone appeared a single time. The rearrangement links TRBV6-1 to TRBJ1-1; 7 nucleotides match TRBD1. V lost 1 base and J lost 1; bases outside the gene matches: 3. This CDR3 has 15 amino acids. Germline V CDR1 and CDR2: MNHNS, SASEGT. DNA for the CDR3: TGTGCCAGCAGTGAAGTTCCAGGGGGGAACACTGAAGCTTTCTTT. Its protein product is CASSEVPGGNTEAFF.

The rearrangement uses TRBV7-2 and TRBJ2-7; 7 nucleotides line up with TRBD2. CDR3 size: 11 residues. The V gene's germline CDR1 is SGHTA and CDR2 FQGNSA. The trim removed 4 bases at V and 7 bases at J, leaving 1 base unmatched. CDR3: CASSWGGEQYF. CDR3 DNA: TGTGCCAGCAGCTGGGGGGGGGAGCAGTACTTC.

The CDR3 protein is CASSFTGGPRETQYF. The DNA of the CDR3 is TGCGCCAGCAGCTTCACGGGGGGGCCGAGGGAGACCCAGTACTTC. The V call is TRBV5-1, the J call TRBJ2-5, with 8 nucleotides matching TRBD2. V was clipped by 2 bases and J by 5 bases; unmatched bases: 8. The germline gives CDR1 SGHRS, CDR2 YFSETQ. This CDR3 contains 15 residues.

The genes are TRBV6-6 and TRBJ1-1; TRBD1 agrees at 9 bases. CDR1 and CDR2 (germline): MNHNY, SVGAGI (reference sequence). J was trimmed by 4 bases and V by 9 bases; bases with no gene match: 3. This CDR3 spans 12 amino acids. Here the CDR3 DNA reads TGTGCCAGTACAGGGGGCTTCACTGAAGCTTTCTTT. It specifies CASTGGFTEAFF.

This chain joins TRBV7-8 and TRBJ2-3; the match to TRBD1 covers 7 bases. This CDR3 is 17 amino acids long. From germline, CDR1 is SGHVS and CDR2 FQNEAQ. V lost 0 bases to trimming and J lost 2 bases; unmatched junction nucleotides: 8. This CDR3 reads CASSLAFRTGSTDTQYF. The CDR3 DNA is TGTGCCAGCAGCTTAGCGTTCCGGACAGGATCCACAGATACGCAGTATTTT.

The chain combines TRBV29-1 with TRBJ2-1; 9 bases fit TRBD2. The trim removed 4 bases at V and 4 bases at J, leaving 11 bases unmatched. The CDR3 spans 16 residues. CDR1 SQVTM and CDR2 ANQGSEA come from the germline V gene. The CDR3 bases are TGCAGCGTTGGGCTAGCGGGATCCTACGGATACAATGAGCAGTTCTTC. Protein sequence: CSVGLAGSYGYNEQFF.

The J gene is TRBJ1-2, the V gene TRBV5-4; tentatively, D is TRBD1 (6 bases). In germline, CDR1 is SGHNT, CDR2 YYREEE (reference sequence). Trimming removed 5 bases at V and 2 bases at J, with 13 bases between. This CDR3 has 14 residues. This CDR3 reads CASSPDRSNYGYTF. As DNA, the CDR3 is TGTGCCAGCAGTCCGGACAGATCCAACTATGGCTACACCTTC.

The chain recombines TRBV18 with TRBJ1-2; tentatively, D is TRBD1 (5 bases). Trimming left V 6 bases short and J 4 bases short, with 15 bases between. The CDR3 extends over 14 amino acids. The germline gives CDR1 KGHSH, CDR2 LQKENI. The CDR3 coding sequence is TGTGCCAGCTCTCAGCGGGACGAGGTCTATGGCTACACCTTC. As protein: CASSQRDEVYGYTF.

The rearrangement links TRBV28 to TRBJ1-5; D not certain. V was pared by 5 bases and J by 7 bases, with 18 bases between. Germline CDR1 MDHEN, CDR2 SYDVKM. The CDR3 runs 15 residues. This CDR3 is CASSPRRQLTQPQHF. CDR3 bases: TGTGCCAGCAGTCCACGCCGTCAATTGACACAGCCCCAGCATTTT. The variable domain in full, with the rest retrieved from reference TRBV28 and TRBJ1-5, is DVKVTQSSRYLVKRTGEKVFLECVQDMDHENMFWYRQDPGLGLRLIYFSYDVKMKEKGDIPEGYSVSREKKERFSLILESASTNQTSMYLCASSPRRQLTQPQHFGDGTRLSIL.

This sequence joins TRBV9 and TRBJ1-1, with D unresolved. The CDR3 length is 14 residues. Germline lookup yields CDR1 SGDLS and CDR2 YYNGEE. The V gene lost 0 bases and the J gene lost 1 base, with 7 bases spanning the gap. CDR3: CASSVVDTNTEAFF. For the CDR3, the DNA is TGTGCCAGCAGCGTAGTCGACACGAACACTGAAGCTTTCTTT. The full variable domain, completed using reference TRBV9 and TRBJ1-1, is DSGVTQTPKHLITATGQRVTLRCSPRSGDLSVYWYQQSLDQGLQFLIQYYNGEERAKGNILERFSAQQFPDLHSELNLSSLELGDSALYFCASSVVDTNTEAFFGQGTRLTVV.

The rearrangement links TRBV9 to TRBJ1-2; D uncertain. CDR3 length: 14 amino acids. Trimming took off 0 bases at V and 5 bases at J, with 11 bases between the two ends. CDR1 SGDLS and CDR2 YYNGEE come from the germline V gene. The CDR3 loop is CASSVDLGGYGYTF. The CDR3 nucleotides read TGTGCCAGCAGCGTAGATCTGGGAGGTTATGGCTACACCTTC.

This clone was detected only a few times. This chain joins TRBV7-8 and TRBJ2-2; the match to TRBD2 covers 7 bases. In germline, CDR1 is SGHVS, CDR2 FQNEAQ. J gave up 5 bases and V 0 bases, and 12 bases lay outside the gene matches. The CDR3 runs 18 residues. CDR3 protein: CASSLAPRAAGDTGELFF. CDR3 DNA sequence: TGTGCCAGCAGCTTAGCGCCGCGCGCGGCGGGAGATACCGGGGAGCTGTTTTTT.

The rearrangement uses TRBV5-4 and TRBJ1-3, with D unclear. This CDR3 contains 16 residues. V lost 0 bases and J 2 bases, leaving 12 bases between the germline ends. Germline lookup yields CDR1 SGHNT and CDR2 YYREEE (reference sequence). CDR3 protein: CASSLGGRRPGNTIYF. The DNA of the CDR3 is TGTGCCAGCAGCTTGGGAGGGAGAAGGCCTGGAAACACCATATATTTT.

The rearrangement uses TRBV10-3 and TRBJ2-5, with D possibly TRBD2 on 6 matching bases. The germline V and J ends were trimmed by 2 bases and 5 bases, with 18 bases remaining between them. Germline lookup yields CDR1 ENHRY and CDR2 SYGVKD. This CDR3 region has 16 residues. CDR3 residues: CAISENMGGKGETQYF. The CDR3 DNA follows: TGTGCCATCAGTGAGAATATGGGGGGAAAGGGCGAGACCCAGTACTTC.

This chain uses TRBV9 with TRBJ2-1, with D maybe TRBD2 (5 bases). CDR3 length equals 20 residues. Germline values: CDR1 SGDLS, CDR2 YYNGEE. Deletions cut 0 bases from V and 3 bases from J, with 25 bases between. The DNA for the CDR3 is TGTGCCAGCAGCGTAGGTTTGAGGGTAATCCCCCCCCAAAACTACAATGAGCAGTTCTTC. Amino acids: CASSVGLRVIPPQNYNEQFF.

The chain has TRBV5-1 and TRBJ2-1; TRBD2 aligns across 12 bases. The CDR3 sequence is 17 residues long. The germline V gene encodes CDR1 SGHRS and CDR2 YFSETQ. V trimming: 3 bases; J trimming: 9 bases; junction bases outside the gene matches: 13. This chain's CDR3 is CASSWAGTSGGQGEQFF. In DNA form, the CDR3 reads TGCGCCAGCAGCTGGGCCGGTACTAGCGGGGGGCAAGGTGAGCAGTTCTTC.

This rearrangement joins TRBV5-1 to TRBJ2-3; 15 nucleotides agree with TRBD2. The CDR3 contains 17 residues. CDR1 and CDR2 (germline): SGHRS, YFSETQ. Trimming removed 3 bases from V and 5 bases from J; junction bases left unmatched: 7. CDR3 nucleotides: TGCGCCAGCAGCTGGACTAGCGGGAGGGTTGTTGGAGATACGCAGTATTTT. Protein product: CASSWTSGRVVGDTQYF.